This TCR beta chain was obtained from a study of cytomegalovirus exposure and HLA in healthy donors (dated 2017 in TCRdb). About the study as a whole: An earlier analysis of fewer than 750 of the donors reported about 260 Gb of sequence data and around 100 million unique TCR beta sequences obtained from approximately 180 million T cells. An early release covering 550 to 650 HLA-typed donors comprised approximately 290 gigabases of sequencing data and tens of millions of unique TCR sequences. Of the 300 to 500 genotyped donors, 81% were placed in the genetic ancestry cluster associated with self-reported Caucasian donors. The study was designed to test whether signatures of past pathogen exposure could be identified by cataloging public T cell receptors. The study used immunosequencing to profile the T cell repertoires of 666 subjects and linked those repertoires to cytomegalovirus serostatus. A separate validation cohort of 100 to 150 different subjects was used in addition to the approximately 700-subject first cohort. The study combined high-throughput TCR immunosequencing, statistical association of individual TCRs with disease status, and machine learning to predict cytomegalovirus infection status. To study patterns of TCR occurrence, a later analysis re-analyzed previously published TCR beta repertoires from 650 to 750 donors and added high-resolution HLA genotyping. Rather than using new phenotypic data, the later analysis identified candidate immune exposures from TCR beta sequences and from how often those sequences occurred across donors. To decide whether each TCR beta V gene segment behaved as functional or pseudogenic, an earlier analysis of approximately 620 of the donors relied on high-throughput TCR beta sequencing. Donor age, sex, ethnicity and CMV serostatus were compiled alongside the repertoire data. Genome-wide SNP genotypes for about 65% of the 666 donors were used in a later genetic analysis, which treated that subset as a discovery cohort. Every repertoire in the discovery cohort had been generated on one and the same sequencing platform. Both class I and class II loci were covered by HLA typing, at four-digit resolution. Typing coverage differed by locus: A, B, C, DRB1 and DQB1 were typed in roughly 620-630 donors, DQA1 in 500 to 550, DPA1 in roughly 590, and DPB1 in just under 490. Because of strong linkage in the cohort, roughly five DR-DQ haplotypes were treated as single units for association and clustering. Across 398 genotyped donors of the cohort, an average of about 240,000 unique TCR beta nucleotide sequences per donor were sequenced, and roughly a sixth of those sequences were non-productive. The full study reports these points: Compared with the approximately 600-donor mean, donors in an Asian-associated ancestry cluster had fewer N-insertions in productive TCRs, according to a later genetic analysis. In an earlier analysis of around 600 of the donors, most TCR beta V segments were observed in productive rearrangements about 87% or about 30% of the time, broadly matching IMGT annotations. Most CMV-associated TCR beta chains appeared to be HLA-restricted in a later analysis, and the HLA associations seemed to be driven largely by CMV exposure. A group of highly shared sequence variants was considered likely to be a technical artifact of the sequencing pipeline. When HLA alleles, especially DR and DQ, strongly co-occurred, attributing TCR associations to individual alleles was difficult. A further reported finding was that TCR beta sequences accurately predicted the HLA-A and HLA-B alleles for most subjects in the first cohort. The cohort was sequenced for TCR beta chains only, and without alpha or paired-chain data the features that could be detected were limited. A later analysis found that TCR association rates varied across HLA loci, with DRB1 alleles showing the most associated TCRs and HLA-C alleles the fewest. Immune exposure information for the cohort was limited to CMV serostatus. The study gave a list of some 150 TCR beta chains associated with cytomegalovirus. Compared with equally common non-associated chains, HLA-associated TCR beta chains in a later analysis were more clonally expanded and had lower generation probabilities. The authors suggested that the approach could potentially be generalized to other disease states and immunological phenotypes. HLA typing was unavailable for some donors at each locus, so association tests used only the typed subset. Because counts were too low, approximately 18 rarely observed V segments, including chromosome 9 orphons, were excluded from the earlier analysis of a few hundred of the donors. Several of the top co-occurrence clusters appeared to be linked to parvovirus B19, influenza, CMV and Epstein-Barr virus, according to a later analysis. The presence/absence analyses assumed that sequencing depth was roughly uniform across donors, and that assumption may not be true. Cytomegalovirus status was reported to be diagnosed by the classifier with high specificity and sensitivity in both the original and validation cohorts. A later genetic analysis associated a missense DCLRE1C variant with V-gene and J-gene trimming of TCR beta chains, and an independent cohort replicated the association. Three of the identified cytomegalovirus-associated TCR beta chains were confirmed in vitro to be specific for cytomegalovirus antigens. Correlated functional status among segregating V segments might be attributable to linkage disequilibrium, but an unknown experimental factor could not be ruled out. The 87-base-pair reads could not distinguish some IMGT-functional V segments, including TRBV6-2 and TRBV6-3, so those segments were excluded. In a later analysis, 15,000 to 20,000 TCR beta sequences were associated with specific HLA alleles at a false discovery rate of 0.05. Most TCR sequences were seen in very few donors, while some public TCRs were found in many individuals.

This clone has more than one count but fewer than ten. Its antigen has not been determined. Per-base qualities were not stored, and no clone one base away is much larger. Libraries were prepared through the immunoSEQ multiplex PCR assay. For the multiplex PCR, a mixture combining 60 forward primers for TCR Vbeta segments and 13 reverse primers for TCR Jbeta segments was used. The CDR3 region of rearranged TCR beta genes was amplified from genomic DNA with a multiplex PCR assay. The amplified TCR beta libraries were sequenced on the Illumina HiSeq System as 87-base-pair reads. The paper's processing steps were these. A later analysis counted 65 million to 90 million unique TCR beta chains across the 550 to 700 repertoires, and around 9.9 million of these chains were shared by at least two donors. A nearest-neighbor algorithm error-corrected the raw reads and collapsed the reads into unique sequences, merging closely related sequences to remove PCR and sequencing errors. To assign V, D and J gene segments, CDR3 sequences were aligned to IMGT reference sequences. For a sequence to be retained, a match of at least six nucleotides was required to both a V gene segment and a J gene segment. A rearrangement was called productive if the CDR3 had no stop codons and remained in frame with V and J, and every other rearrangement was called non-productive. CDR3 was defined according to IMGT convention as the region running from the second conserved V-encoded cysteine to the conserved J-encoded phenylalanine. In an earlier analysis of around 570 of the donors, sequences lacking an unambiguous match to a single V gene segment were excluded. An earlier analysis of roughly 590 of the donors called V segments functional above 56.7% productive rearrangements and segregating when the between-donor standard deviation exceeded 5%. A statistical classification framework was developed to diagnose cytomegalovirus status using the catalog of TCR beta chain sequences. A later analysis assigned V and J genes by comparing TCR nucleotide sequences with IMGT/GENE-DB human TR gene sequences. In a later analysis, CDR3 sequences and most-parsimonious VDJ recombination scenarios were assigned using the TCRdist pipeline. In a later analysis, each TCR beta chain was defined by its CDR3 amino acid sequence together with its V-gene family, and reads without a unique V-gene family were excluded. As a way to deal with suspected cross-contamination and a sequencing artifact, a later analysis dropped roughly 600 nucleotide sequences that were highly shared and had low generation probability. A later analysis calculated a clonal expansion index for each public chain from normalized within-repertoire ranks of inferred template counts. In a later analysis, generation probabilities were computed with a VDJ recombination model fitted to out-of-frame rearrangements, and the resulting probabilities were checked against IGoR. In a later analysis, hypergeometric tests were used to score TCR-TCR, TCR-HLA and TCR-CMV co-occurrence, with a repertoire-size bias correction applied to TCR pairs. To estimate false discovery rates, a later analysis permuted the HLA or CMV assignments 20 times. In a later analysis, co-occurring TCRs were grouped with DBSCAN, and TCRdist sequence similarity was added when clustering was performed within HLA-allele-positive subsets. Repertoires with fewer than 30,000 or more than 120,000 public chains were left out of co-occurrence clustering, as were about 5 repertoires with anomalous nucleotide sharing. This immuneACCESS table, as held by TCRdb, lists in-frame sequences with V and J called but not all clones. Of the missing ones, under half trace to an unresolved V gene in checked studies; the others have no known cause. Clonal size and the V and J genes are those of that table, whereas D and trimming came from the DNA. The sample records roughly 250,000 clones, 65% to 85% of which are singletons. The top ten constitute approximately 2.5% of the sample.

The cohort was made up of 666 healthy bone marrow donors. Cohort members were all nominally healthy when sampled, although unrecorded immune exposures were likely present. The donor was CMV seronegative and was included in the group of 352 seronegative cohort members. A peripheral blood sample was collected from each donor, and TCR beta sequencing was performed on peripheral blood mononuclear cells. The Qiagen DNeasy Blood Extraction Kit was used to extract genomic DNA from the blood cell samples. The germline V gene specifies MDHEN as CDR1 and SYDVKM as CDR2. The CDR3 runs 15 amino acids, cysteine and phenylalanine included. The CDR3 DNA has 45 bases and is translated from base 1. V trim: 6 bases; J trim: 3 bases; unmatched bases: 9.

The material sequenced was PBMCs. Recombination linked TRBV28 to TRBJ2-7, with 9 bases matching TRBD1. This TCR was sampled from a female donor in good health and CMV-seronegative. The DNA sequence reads TGTGCCAGCAGCGCCGGGACAGGGACTAACTACGAGCAGTACTTC. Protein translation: CASSAGTGTNYEQYF.